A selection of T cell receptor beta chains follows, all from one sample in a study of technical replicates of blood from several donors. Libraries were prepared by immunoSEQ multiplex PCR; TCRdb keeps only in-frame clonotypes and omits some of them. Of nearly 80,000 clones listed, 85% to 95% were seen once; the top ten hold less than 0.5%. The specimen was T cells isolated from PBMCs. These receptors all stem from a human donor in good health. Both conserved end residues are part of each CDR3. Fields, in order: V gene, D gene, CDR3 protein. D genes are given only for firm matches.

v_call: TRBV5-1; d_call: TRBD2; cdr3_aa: CASSLTSGRAPYNEQFF
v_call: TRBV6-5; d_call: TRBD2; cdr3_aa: CASSYQGLATDTQYF
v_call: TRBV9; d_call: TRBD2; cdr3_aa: CASSATSGRAYSDEQYF
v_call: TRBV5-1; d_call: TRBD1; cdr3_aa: CASSWNPGGGTEAFF
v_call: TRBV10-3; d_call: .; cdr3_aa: CAIRSRTADTYEQYF
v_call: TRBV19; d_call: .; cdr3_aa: CASQAGDSGYTF
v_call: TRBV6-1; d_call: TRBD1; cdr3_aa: CASSEQQGSSYEQYF
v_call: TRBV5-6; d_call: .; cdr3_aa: CASSFGVSENTIYF
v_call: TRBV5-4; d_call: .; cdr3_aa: CASSSGVANTEAFF
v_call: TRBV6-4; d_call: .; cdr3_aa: CASSDSEREAQYF
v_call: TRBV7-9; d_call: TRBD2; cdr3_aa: CASSLGEGNEQYF
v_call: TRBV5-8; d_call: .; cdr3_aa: CASSSPDTRTHEQYF
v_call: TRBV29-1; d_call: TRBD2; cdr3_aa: CSVEGLADYNEQFF
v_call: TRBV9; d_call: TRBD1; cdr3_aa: CASSARQGATYYEQYF